A single sample is the source of the 8 T cell receptor beta chains below, sequenced in a study of CXCR3-negative and CXCR3-positive naive CD8 T cells. Via 5' RACE with UMI labels, TRB cDNA libraries were prepared. After re-calling the 5' RACE reads, TCRdb lists one entry per CDR3 protein, DNA absent. The sample has about 40,000 distinct CDR3 sequences. Sample: memory CD8+ T cells from blood. Receptors originate from a human donor in good health. Some clones in this sample may be carry-over from other donors' samples.

The CDR3 reads CASSSTTGTSLGETQYF. The J gene is TRBJ2-5, the V gene TRBV11-2; TCRdb names TRBD2, which stays unverified in the absence of DNA. The CDR3 is 17 amino acids. CDR1 and CDR2 from the germline V gene are SGHAT and FQNNGV.

J is TRBJ2-7 and V is TRBV20-1; TCRdb returns TRBD1, unconfirmable since there is no DNA. Germline-derived CDR1 and CDR2 are DFQATT and SNEGSKA (reference sequence). CDR3 length equals 11 residues. The CDR3 sequence is CSARQGHEQYF.

The J gene is TRBJ1-6, the V gene TRBV28; TCRdb proposes TRBD1, but this gene call is untestable without DNA. Germline V gives CDR1 MDHEN, CDR2 SYDVKM. The CDR3 spans 15 residues. This CDR3 reads CASSQPPDTVGPLHF.

The chain is built from TRBV21-1 and TRBJ2-2; TCRdb selects TRBD1, and the lack of DNA leaves this call unchecked. TRBV21-1 is flagged as a pseudogene. The CDR3 totals 15 residues. This chain's CDR3 is CASSQGQVNTWELFF.

The chain has TRBV12-2 and TRBJ2-1; TCRdb selects TRBD2, and the lack of DNA leaves this call unchecked. TRBV12-2 is an annotated pseudogene. The CDR3 runs to 15 residues. The CDR3 reads CASRLPVGRNNEQFF.

The V and J genes are TRBV29-1 and TRBJ2-7; there is no DNA to check the TCRdb D call of TRBD1. The CDR3 totals 14 residues. CDR1 and CDR2 from the germline V gene are SQVTM and ANQGSEA. The CDR3 is CSVGDRGETYEQYF.

The chain employs TRBV29-1 and TRBJ2-7; the D call of TRBD1 rests on TCRdb alone, since no DNA is present to check it. The CDR3 spans 15 residues. CDR1 SQVTM and CDR2 ANQGSEA come from the germline V gene. CDR3 residues: CSVEGYRGLTYEQYF.

This sequence joins TRBV7-9 and TRBJ2-7; absent DNA, TCRdb's TRBD2 call cannot be checked. Germline values: CDR1 SEHNR, CDR2 FQNEAQ (reference sequence). The CDR3 has 18 amino acids. The CDR3 loop is CASSLVAGYRTSSYEQYF. Complete variable domain (other parts from reference TRBV7-9 and TRBJ2-7): DTGVSQNPRHKITKRGQNVTFRCDPISEHNRLYWYRQTLGQGPEFLTYFQNEAQLEKSRLLSDRFSAERPKGSFSTLEIQRTEQGDSAMYLCASSLVAGYRTSSYEQYFGPGTRLTVT.